One sample yielded the 7 T cell receptor beta chains listed below, sequenced in a study of OX40 agonist ivuxolimab in advanced cancers. The data were produced by immunoSEQ multiplex PCR, yet TCRdb's version contains in-frame clones alone and is incomplete. This sample yields more than 60,000 clones, of which about 86% are seen a single time; 3.5% to 4.5% belongs to the top ten. Sequenced here: CD4+ or CD8+ T cells sorted from blood, sampled in a trial of the OX40 agonist ivuxolimab. These TCRs come from an adult with an advanced solid tumor such as melanoma, head and neck, liver or kidney cancer.

The chain joins TRBV10-3 to TRBJ2-5, with D possibly being TRBD1 (5 bases). V lost 3 bases to trimming and J lost 3 bases, with 5 bases between them. The CDR3 totals 12 residues. Germline V CDR1 and CDR2: ENHRY, SYGVKD. CDR3 sequence: CAISDREETQYF. DNA for the CDR3: TGTGCCATCAGTGACAGGGAAGAGACCCAGTACTTC.

The chain uses TRBV5-1 and TRBJ1-5, with D uncertain. This CDR3 spans 13 amino acids. Germline V lookup: CDR1 SGHRS, CDR2 YFSETQ. Trimming left V 2 bases short and J 6 bases short, with 9 bases between. CDR3 nucleotides: TGCGCCAGCAGCTTTCGGGTTGGTCAGCCCCAGCATTTT. Protein sequence: CASSFRVGQPQHF.

This clone was seen a few times. The chain uses TRBV28 and TRBJ1-2; no clear D. CDR1 is MDHEN, CDR2 SYDVKM, per germline. The CDR3 sequence is 12 residues long. Trimming took off 6 bases at V and 5 bases at J, with 10 bases between the two ends. CDR3 nucleotide sequence: TGTGCCAGCAGAAGTGCGGGGTATGGCTACACCTTC. Its translation: CASRSAGYGYTF.

The chain couples TRBV28 to TRBJ1-5; possibly TRBD1 for D (6 bases). CDR1 and CDR2 (germline): MDHEN, SYDVKM. This CDR3 is built from 15 residues. Trimming shortened V by 8 bases and J by 6 bases, and 20 bases separated the two germline ends. The CDR3 DNA reads TGTGCCAGCCGACCCCAAAGGGGGGGTGGTCAGCCCCAGCATTTT. It encodes CASRPQRGGGQPQHF. Using reference TRBV28 and TRBJ1-5 for the parts outside the CDR3, the full variable domain is DVKVTQSSRYLVKRTGEKVFLECVQDMDHENMFWYRQDPGLGLRLIYFSYDVKMKEKGDIPEGYSVSREKKERFSLILESASTNQTSMYLCASRPQRGGGQPQHFGDGTRLSIL.

The V call is TRBV19, the J call TRBJ2-2; 8 positions agree with TRBD1. Germline CDR1 and CDR2: LNHDA and SQIVND (reference sequence). The ends lost 3 bases at V and 1 base at J; junction bases unmatched: 4. The CDR3 runs to 16 residues. The CDR3 is CASSIYRGKNTGELFF. The CDR3 DNA sequence: TGTGCCAGTAGTATTTACAGGGGGAAGAACACCGGGGAGCTGTTTTTT.

This rearrangement joins TRBV5-1 to TRBJ1-4, with D perhaps TRBD1 (5 bases). This CDR3 contains 15 residues. V was pared by 0 bases and J by 7 bases, with 13 bases between. CDR1 is SGHRS and CDR2 is YFSETQ in the germline V gene. DNA for the CDR3: TGCGCCAGCAGCTTGGCCGGGACTGAGGGTGAAAAACTGTTTTTT. Translating gives CASSLAGTEGEKLFF.

Remarks on this clone: This sample includes further DNA sequences coding for the same CDR3. V is TRBV27 and J is TRBJ1-1; no firm D call. Per germline, CDR1 MNHEY and CDR2 SMNVEV (reference sequence). The CDR3 extends over 13 amino acids. Between the trimmed V and J ends, which lost 2 bases and 1 base, there was a span of 5 bases. The CDR3 DNA is TGTGCCAGCAGTTTAAGGGAGAACACTGAAGCTTTCTTT. Its translation is CASSLRENTEAFF.